Below, one T cell receptor beta chain is given with its context. The antigen is not known. These data belong to a study of OX40 agonist ivuxolimab in advanced cancers. About the study: Ivuxolimab, which patients received intravenously every 2 weeks, was dosed at 0.01 to 10 mg/kg. Therapy given before enrollment (anti-PD-1, anti-PD-L1 or anti-CTLA-4) was allowed, and around 40% had some.

Measured with immunoSEQ multiplex PCR; TCRdb has only the in-frame clones, and not every one. The sample lists some 94,000 clones, approximately 95% occurring once. In germline, CDR1 is MNHEY, CDR2 SMNVEV (reference sequence). There are 13 residues in the CDR3. The V end lost 10 bases, the J end lost 3 bases, and 15 bases lay between the germline ends. Overall study findings and caveats: Not determined was the antigen specificity of the expanded peripheral T cells.

The chain is built from TRBV27 and TRBJ1-1; a weak D match, TRBD1 (5 bases). Specimen: CD4+ or CD8+ T cells sorted from blood, collected in a trial of the OX40 agonist ivuxolimab. This TCR was recovered from an adult with an advanced solid tumor such as melanoma, head and neck, liver or kidney cancer. The CDR3 DNA reads as TGTGCCACCTCGCTGGGGGGGGACACTGAAGCTTTCTTT. Translating it yields CATSLGGDTEAFF.